Shown below are 11 T cell receptor beta chains from a single sample sequenced in a study of type 1 regulatory T cells. From the reads, TCRdb called clonotypes with MiXCR, one entry per CDR3 protein. Here the sample spans over 14,000 distinct CDR3 sequences, about 13% being singletons. Their recognized antigens are unknown. Input material: cultured T cells, either the whole culture or a sorted T cell fraction (not recorded which). Every receptor here comes from a human donor in good health.

This clonotype showed up many times. The chain joins TRBV20-1 to TRBJ1-3; the D gene is possibly TRBD1 (5 bases). From germline, CDR1 is DFQATT and CDR2 SNEGSKA (reference sequence). The CDR3 is 16 residues long. V lost 1 base, J lost 0 bases, and 13 bases lay in between. For the CDR3, the DNA is TGCAGTGCTAGAGTCCAGGGAAGGACCTCTGGAAACACCATATATTTT. It specifies CSARVQGRTSGNTIYF.

Concerning this clonotype: The junction shows a germline mismatch at one end, possibly a read error. The chain joins TRBV7-2 to TRBJ2-3; 7 positions match TRBD1. The CDR3 is 14 residues long. CDR1 is SGHTA, CDR2 FQGNSA, per germline. The CDR3 region has the DNA TGTGCCGGCAGCTTGAACAGGGGCGTAGATACGCAGTATTTT. It encodes CAGSLNRGVDTQYF.

This clonotype was found a few times. This chain links TRBV30 with TRBJ1-1, with 9 bases fitting TRBD1. This CDR3 is built from 13 residues. CDR1 is GTSNPN, CDR2 SVGIG, per germline (reference sequence). Unmatched junction bases numbered 3, after V lost 2 bases and J lost 5 bases. The CDR3 sequence is CAWSLGQGTEAFF. In nucleotides, the CDR3 is TGTGCCTGGAGTCTCGGACAGGGGACTGAAGCTTTCTTT.

This clonotype was seen at least ten times. The chain has TRBV7-9 and TRBJ1-1; D gene unclear. The CDR3 runs to 12 residues. The V gene's germline CDR1 is SEHNR and CDR2 FQNEAQ (reference sequence). The V gene lost 1 base and the J gene lost 6 bases, with 6 bases spanning the gap. The CDR3 sequence is CASSLESSEAFF. DNA of the CDR3: TGTGCCAGCAGCTTAGAGTCTTCTGAAGCTTTCTTT.

This clonotype was seen ten or more times. The rearrangement joins TRBV5-4 to TRBJ2-7, with TRBD2 as a possible D gene (7 bases). The CDR3 runs to 14 residues. Per the germline V gene, CDR1 is SGHNT and CDR2 is YYREEE (reference sequence). V lost 2 bases to trimming and J lost 5 bases, with 14 bases between them. Written as DNA, the CDR3 is TGTGCCAGCAGCTTCATCGGGGGGCTTAACGAGCAGTACTTC. Translating it yields CASSFIGGLNEQYF.

This clonotype was observed many times. The chain joins TRBV7-9 to TRBJ2-3; 10 positions agree with TRBD2. CDR3 size: 14 residues. Trimming cost V 7 bases and J 6 bases; bases outside gene matches: 7. Germline V gene sequence: CDR1 SEHNR, CDR2 FQNEAQ (reference sequence). CDR3 DNA sequence: TGTGCCAGCAACCCGGGACTAGCGACGGATACGCAGTATTTT. Residues: CASNPGLATDTQYF.

This clonotype was seen at least ten times. J is TRBJ2-1 and V is TRBV3-1; D may correspond to TRBD1 or TRBD2 (7 bases each). Germline lookup yields CDR1 LGHDT and CDR2 YNNKEL (reference sequence). The CDR3 length is 14 residues. The ends were cut back, 4 bases at V and 9 bases at J, with 16 bases in the middle. Here the CDR3 DNA reads TGTGCCAGCAGCCTTCAGGGGGGGGAAAGTGAGCAGTTCTTC. As protein: CASSLQGGESEQFF.

This clonotype was found many times. This chain links TRBV5-1 with TRBJ2-3, with D uncertain. Germline CDR1 is SGHRS and CDR2 is YFSETQ. The CDR3 is 12 residues long. V lost 1 base and J 2 bases, leaving 2 bases between the germline ends. This CDR3 is CASSLNTDTQYF. Written as DNA, the CDR3 is TGCGCCAGCAGCTTGAACACAGATACGCAGTATTTT.

In its sample, this clonotype was seen a few times. The chain recombines TRBV7-9 with TRBJ2-2, with D possibly called TRBD1 or TRBD2 (5 bases each). Deletions cut 5 bases from V and 4 bases from J, with 11 bases between. There are 14 residues in the CDR3. Germline assignment: CDR1 SEHNR and CDR2 FQNEAQ (reference sequence). CDR3 nucleotides: TGTGCCAGCAGCCCGGGACCTACCACCGGGGAGCTGTTTTTT. It codes for CASSPGPTTGELFF.

This clonotype was counted ten times or more. The chain uses TRBV15 and TRBJ2-5; D not certain. Germline CDR1 reads LNHNV; CDR2 reads YYDKDF (reference sequence). The CDR3 runs to 14 residues. The ends were cut back, 3 bases at V and 5 bases at J, with 13 bases in the middle. The CDR3 nucleotides are TGTGCCACCAGCAGGGCCCAATCGTGGGAGACCCAGTACTTC. Translation gives CATSRAQSWETQYF.

In its sample, this clonotype was seen many times. This rearrangement joins TRBV6-5 to TRBJ1-6, with 8 bases identical to TRBD1. The length of the CDR3 is 19 residues. Germline V gives CDR1 MNHEY, CDR2 SVGAGI. After removal of 2 bases from V and 0 bases from J, the junction contained 9 bases not matched to a gene. The CDR3 DNA follows: TGTGCCAGCAGTTACGGGACAGGATCCATCAGCTCCTATAATTCACCCCTCCACTTT. This encodes CASSYGTGSISSYNSPLHF.